The 24 T cell receptor beta chains below all came from one sample that was sequenced in a study of tumor-infiltrating lymphocytes in primary liver carcinoma. Without any cell sorting, about 18-31 mg of bulk tissue yielded co-extracted RNA and DNA. With a constant-region primer, TCR beta cDNA was made from approximately 510 ng of total RNA. Library construction for TCR beta comprised three nested multiplex PCR rounds performed with slightly modified ARM-PCR. The study ran its first two PCR rounds for approximately 10 cycles each, using TRBV1-TRBV30 forward primers and a C-beta reverse primer. From the multiplex PCR reads, TCRdb called clonotypes with MiXCR, one entry per CDR3 protein. The table has tens of thousands of distinct CDR3 sequences, 74% seen once. Sequencing used liver tumor tissue from sampling region 4. The subset was: tumor region T4, right-lateral pole. Receptors originate from a man in his forties with primary liver carcinoma and hepatitis B virus infection.

Turning to this clonotype: Germline is not matched at one junction end, which may reflect a read error. J is TRBJ2-5 and V is TRBV10-3; maybe TRBD2 (5 bases). There are 14 residues in the CDR3. The germline V gene encodes CDR1 ENHRY and CDR2 SYGVKD. CDR3 residues: CVISESRDTVTQYF. The CDR3, as DNA: TGTGTCATCAGTGAGTCGAGGGATACCGTGACCCAGTACTTC.

This clonotype was seen repeatedly, ten times or more. The V gene is TRBV18, the J gene TRBJ2-1; no reliable D call. The CDR3 loop spans 11 amino acids. Germline loops: CDR1 KGHSH, CDR2 LQKENI. V lost 4 bases, J lost 5 bases, and 3 bases lay in between. Here the CDR3 reads CASSRDNEQFF. Written as DNA, the CDR3 is TGTGCCAGCTCACGGGACAATGAGCAGTTCTTC.

In regard to this clonotype: A much larger clone differs by one base, so this may be a read error. The chain joins TRBV18 to TRBJ1-5; D remains ambiguous. CDR3 size: 16 residues. Germline CDR1 reads KGHSH; CDR2 reads LQKENI. Trimming left V 3 bases short and J 3 bases short, with 15 bases between. CDR3 DNA: TGTGCCAGCTCACCCTCAGAAGTGGGCGACAATCAGCCCCAGCATTTT. It yields the protein CASSPSEVGDNQPQHF.

The chain joins TRBV6-5 to TRBJ2-3; 12 bases are shared with TRBD2. Germline V gene data show CDR1 as MNHEY and CDR2 as SVGAGI. The trim removed 7 bases at V and 8 bases at J, leaving 10 bases unmatched. The CDR3 totals 15 residues. CDR3 DNA: TGTGCCAGCAACCTAGGACTAGCGGGAATAGTTACGCAGTATTTT. The encoded protein is CASNLGLAGIVTQYF.

Of note for this clonotype: A read error may produce the germline difference seen at one junction end. The CDR3 sequence: CASSQDLGTRGGIQYF. The CDR3 DNA reads as TGTGCCAGTAGCCAAGATTTGGGGACTAGGGGCGGTATACAGTATTTT. The V and J genes are TRBV4-2 and TRBJ2-3, with 8 bases that match TRBD2. The CDR3 is made up of 16 amino acids. Per the germline V gene, CDR1 is LGHNA and CDR2 is YNFKEQ.

This clonotype was recorded only once. The conserved phenylalanine or tryptophan is not found at the CDR3 terminus, so this likely reflects a read error. The chain is built from TRBV6-2 or TRBV6-3 and TRBJ2-5, with D tentatively TRBD1 (5 bases). Looked up from germline, CDR1 is MNHEY and CDR2 is SVGEGT. The CDR3 is 14 residues long. The CDR3 coding sequence is TGTGCCAACAGTCCTACAGGAGCCCAAGAGACCCAGTACCCC. It specifies CANSPTGAQETQYP.

As concerns this clonotype: It is likely a read error, because the conserved phenylalanine at the end of the CDR3 is missing. The chain links TRBV28 to TRBJ2-7; D unresolved. The germline gives CDR1 MDHEN, CDR2 SYDVKM. The CDR3 is made up of 14 amino acids. The germline V and J ends were trimmed by 3 bases and 0 bases, with 9 bases remaining between them. CDR3: CASSFLVNSYEQYL. CDR3 nucleotide sequence: TGTGCCAGCAGTTTCCTGGTAAACTCCTACGAGCAGTACCTC.

Worth noting for this clonotype: One junction end does not reproduce the germline sequence, and a read error may be involved. This chain connects TRBV6-4 to TRBJ2-1; D could derive from TRBD1 or TRBD2 (5 bases each). Germline CDR1 is MRHNA and CDR2 is SNTAGT. The CDR3 sequence is 14 residues long. Here the CDR3 DNA reads TGTGCCAGCAGTGACCAGCCAGGGAGAGGACCCCACATCTTC. It translates to CASSDQPGRGPHIF.

In the case of this clonotype: As the CDR3 is not closed by the conserved phenylalanine or tryptophan, this likely results from a read error. The genes are TRBV13 and TRBJ2-1; D uncertain. Germline assignment: CDR1 PRHDT and CDR2 FYEKMQ (reference sequence). This CDR3 spans 11 amino acids. The CDR3: CDSSLNDEQFL. Written as DNA, the CDR3 is TGTGACAGCAGCTTAAATGATGAGCAGTTCCTC.

Comment on this clonotype: The conserved closing phenylalanine or tryptophan is absent in this CDR3, likely reflecting a read error. The chain combines TRBV6-2 or TRBV6-3 with TRBJ2-1; the D is unclear. CDR1 MNHEY and CDR2 SVGEGT come from the germline V gene. The CDR3 has 15 residues. Trimming took off 8 bases at V and 0 bases at J, with 14 bases between the two ends. The CDR3 DNA sequence: TGTGCCAGCTGTGCCAGCGAACACTCCTACAATGAGCAGTTCTGC. Its translation is CASCASEHSYNEQFC.

About this clonotype: One end of the junction fails to match germline, which may point to a read error. Here the CDR3 reads CVTSLMGRGF. The CDR3 DNA is TGCGTCACCAGCTTGATGGGAAGGGGCTTC. The gene calls are TRBV5-1 and TRBJ2-7; weak D call: TRBD1 (5 bases). This CDR3 region has 10 residues. Per germline, CDR1 SGHRS and CDR2 YFSETQ.

The genes are TRBV28 and TRBJ2-2; perhaps TRBD2 as D (6 bases). V lost 7 bases to trimming and J lost 6 bases, with 18 bases between them. Germline-derived CDR1 and CDR2 are MDHEN and SYDVKM. CDR3 size: 15 residues. CDR3 sequence (DNA): TGTGCCAGCACCTTTGGGGACCCTAGCGCCGGGGAGCTGTTTTTT. It translates to CASTFGDPSAGELFF.

With regard to this clonotype: Germline and junction disagree at one end, which may indicate a read error. The rearrangement uses TRBV4-1 and TRBJ2-7, with D unresolved. Germline V lookup: CDR1 MGHRA, CDR2 YSYEKL. CDR3 length equals 15 residues. The CDR3 sequence: CASSQVGPSSYEQYF. As DNA, the CDR3 is TGCGCCAGTAGCCAAGTCGGGCCCAGCTCCTACGAGCAATACTTC.

The J gene is TRBJ2-1, the V gene TRBV29-1; D gene ambiguous. V was trimmed by 6 bases and J by 8 bases, leaving 14 bases between them. Germline CDR1 is SQVTM and CDR2 is ANQGSEA. This CDR3 comprises 12 residues. The CDR3 protein is CSVMRPGHEQFF. As DNA, the CDR3 is TGCAGCGTCATGCGCCCTGGACATGAGCAGTTCTTC.

This clonotype was counted a single time. One end of the junction is discordant with germline, which a read error may explain. The chain joins TRBV6-5 to TRBJ1-1, with 9 bases matching TRBD1. Germline V gene lookup returns CDR1 MNHEY and CDR2 SVGAGI. CDR3 size: 13 residues. As DNA, the CDR3 is TGTGACAGCAGTAGGACAGGGGAAACAGAAGCTTTATTC. Encoded protein: CDSSRTGETEALF.

About this clonotype itself: A read error is likely, as this CDR3 ends without the conserved phenylalanine or tryptophan. This chain connects TRBV4-2 to TRBJ2-1; TRBD1 matches at 10 bases. V dropped 9 bases and J dropped 5; count of bases not matched to a gene: 13. The germline CDR1 and CDR2 sequences are LGHNA and YNFKEQ. The CDR3 loop spans 16 amino acids. The CDR3: CARSHAGGQGNNEQFL. CDR3 DNA sequence: TGTGCCAGGAGTCACGCCGGGGGACAGGGGAACAATGAGCAGTTCTTG.

This clonotype was seen a single time. This chain joins TRBV28 and TRBJ2-1; D call uncertain. V dropped 9 bases and J dropped 0 bases, with 15 bases sitting between them. This CDR3 region has 15 residues. The germline V gene encodes CDR1 MDHEN and CDR2 SYDVKM. The CDR3 region is CASRNSRSSYNEQFF. Here the CDR3 DNA reads TGTGCCAGTAGAAATAGCAGGAGCTCCTACAATGAGCAGTTCTTC.

Points on this clonotype: The junction differs from germline at one of its ends, possibly a read error. The CDR3 sequence: CPSSSWDRGWNSPLHF. The CDR3, as DNA: TGCCCCAGCAGTTCCTGGGACAGGGGATGGAATTCACCCCTCCACTTT. The chain uses TRBV4-3 and TRBJ1-6, with 10 nucleotides matching TRBD1. The CDR3 extends over 16 amino acids. Looked up from germline, CDR1 is LGHNA and CDR2 is YSLEER.

This clonotype was seen a single time. Mismatch with germline at one junction end may stem from a read error. The gene calls are TRBV2 and TRBJ2-1; D is unresolved. The CDR3 covers 13 residues. Germline loops: CDR1 SNHLY, CDR2 FYNNEI. CDR3 protein: CASSCPSYNEQFF. The CDR3 DNA sequence: TGTGCCAGCAGCTGTCCTTCCTACAATGAACAGTTCTTC.

The J gene is TRBJ2-4, the V gene TRBV28; D not certain. V lost 10 bases to trimming and J lost 6 bases, with 22 bases between them. CDR3 length: 15 residues. Germline CDR1 MDHEN, CDR2 SYDVKM. CDR3 sequence (DNA): TGTGCCAACAGCCCTCCCGAGTTGGCAAGAAACATTCAGTACTTC. Encoded protein: CANSPPELARNIQYF.

A note on this clonotype: The CDR3 does not close with the conserved phenylalanine or tryptophan, likely indicating a read error. The CDR3 DNA follows: TGTGCCAGTAATTTGTCAGGGGTCGAGACCCAGTACATC. Protein product: CASNLSGVETQYI. The gene calls are TRBV12-3 or TRBV12-4 and TRBJ2-5; weak D call: TRBD1 (6 bases). The CDR3 length is 13 residues. Trimming removed 9 bases at V and 5 bases at J, with 16 bases between.

Turning to this clonotype: This sequence may be a read error, since a much larger clone differs from it by one base. This chain connects TRBV19 to TRBJ2-3, with D perhaps given as TRBD1 or TRBD2 (5 bases each). CDR1 and CDR2 from the germline V gene are LNHDA and SQIVND (reference sequence). The CDR3 totals 14 residues. The chain's CDR3 is CANSSGTKTDTQYF. The CDR3 DNA sequence: TGTGCCAATAGTTCCGGGACCAAGACCGATACGCAGTATTTT.

V usage is TRBV29-1 and J usage is TRBJ2-5; 7 bases agree with TRBD2. Trimming at V came to 5 bases and at J to 4 bases, leaving 7 bases not matched to a gene. The CDR3 is 13 amino acids. Per germline, CDR1 SQVTM and CDR2 ANQGSEA. The CDR3 DNA sequence: TGCAGCGTTCGACCAGCGGGACGAGAGACCCAGTACTTC. This codes for CSVRPAGRETQYF.

This sequence joins TRBV10-3 and TRBJ1-2; D perhaps matches TRBD1 (6 bases). The CDR3 consists of 16 residues. CDR1 and CDR2 (germline): ENHRY, SYGVKD. Trimming took off 2 bases at V and 4 bases at J, with 17 bases between the two ends. DNA for the CDR3: TGTGCCATCAGTGAGCCAACAGGGCCCTCAGTCTATGGCTACACCTTC. Its translation: CAISEPTGPSVYGYTF.